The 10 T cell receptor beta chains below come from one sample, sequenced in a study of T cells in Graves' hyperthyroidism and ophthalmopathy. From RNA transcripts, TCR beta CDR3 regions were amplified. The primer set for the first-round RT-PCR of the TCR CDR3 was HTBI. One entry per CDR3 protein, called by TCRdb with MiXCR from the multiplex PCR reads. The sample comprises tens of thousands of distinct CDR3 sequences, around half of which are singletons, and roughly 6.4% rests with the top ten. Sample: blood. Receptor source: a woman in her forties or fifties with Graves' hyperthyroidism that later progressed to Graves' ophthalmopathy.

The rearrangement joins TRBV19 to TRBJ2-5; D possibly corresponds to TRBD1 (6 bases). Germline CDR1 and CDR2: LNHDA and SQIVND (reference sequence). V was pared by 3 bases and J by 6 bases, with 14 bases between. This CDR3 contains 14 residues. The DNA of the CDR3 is TGTGCCAGTAGTATGCCAGGGGTTGGGAAGACCCAGTACTTC. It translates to CASSMPGVGKTQYF.

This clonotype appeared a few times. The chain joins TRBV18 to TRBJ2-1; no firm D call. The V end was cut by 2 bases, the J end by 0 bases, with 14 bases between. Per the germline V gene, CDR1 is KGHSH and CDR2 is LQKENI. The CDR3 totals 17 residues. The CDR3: CASSPNSGQSSYNEQFF. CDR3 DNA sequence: TGTGCCAGCTCACCAAATTCCGGGCAGTCCTCCTACAATGAGCAGTTCTTC.

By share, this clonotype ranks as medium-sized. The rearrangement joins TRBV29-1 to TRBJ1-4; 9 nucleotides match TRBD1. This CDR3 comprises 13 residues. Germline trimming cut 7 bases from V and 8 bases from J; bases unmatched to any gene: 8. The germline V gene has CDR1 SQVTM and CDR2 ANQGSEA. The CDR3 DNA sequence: TGCAGCGCCCGGACAGGGGAGGGGGAAAAACTGTTTTTT. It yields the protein CSARTGEGEKLFF.

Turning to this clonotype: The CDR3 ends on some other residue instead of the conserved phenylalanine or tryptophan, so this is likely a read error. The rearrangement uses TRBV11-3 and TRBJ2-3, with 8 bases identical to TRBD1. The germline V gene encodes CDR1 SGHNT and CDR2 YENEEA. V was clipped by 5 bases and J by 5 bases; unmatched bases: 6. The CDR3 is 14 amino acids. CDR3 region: CASSPDREQDTQYC. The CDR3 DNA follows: TGTGCCAGCAGCCCGGACAGGGAGCAAGATACGCAGTATTGT.

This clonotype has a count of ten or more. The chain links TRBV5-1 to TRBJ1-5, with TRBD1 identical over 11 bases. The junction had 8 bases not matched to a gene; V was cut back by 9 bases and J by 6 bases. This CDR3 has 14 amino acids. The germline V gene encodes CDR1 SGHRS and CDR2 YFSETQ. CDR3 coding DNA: TGCGCCACCCAGGACAGGGGGCAGGTTCAGCCCCAGCATTTT. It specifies CATQDRGQVQPQHF. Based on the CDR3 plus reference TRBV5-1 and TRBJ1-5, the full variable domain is KAGVTQTPRYLIKTRGQQVTLSCSPISGHRSVSWYQQTPGQGLQFLFEYFSETQRNKGNFPGRFSGRQFSNSRSEMNVSTLELGDSALYLCATQDRGQVQPQHFGDGTRLSIL.

The CDR3 loop reads CASSPPGYNYEQYF. The CDR3 DNA follows: TGTGCCAGCAGCCCCCCGGGGTACAACTACGAGCAGTACTTC. The rearrangement uses TRBV19 and TRBJ2-7; TRBD2 might be the D (5 bases). Germline values: CDR1 LNHDA, CDR2 SQIVND (reference sequence). The V gene lost 9 bases and the J gene lost 3 bases, with 18 bases spanning the gap. This CDR3 has 14 residues.

CDR3 bases: TGCAGTGCTAGAGTTAGCGGGAGGTCGTACGAGCAGTACTTC. Protein: CSARVSGRSYEQYF. This chain connects TRBV20-1 to TRBJ2-7, with TRBD2 identical over 10 bases. Germline V gene lookup returns CDR1 DFQATT and CDR2 SNEGSKA (reference sequence). Germline trimming cut 1 base from V and 4 bases from J; bases unmatched to any gene: 4. The CDR3 contains 14 residues.

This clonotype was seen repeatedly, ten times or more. The CDR3 sequence: CASSGTGPDQPQHF. Here the CDR3 DNA reads TGTGCCAGCTCGGGGACAGGTCCCGATCAGCCCCAGCATTTT. V usage is TRBV18 and J usage is TRBJ1-5; TRBD1 agrees at 8 bases. This CDR3 contains 14 residues. V gave up 6 bases and J gave up 5 bases; unmatched junction bases: 6. Germline V gives CDR1 KGHSH, CDR2 LQKENI.

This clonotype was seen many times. CDR3 in DNA: TGTGCCAGCAGTTACTTAGCGGGGAAGTACGAGCAGTACTTC. Its protein product is CASSYLAGKYEQYF. V gene TRBV6-5 combines with J gene TRBJ2-7, with 8 positions matching TRBD2. Looked up from germline, CDR1 is MNHEY and CDR2 is SVGAGI. The ends lost 1 base at V and 4 bases at J; junction bases unmatched: 3. CDR3 length: 14 residues.

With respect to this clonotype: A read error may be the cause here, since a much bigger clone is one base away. CDR3 in DNA: TGTGCCAGCAATCGAGACACAGCCCCCCGACCATACGAGCAGTACTTC. Translation: CASNRDTAPRPYEQYF. The chain recombines TRBV6-2 or TRBV6-3 with TRBJ2-7; no definite D call. V gave up 7 bases and J gave up 4 bases, with 23 bases separating them. The CDR3 length is 16 residues. Germline V CDR1 and CDR2: MNHEY, SVGEGT.